Detailed here is one T cell receptor beta chain. Its antigen is unidentified. The CDR3 totals 14 residues. Germline CDR1 reads SGHKS; CDR2 reads YYEKEE (reference sequence). The V and J ends lost 4 bases and 8 bases respectively, with 18 bases between them. The data were taken from a study of cytomegalovirus exposure and HLA in healthy donors. Study-level results: Sequencing depth roughly uniform across donors was assumed in presence/absence analyses. By a later analysis, the bulk of CMV-associated TCR beta chains appeared HLA-restricted.

The PCR contained 60 Vbeta and 13 Jbeta primers. TCRdb keeps only in-frame clones here, not all; method: immunoSEQ multiplex PCR. The profile shows over 100,000 clones, 73% of them singletons. This chain connects TRBV5-5 to TRBJ1-2; D unresolved. The material sequenced was PBMCs. This receptor was obtained from a man aged 40-55 years in good health and CMV-seronegative. In nucleotides, the CDR3 is TGTGCCAGCAGCCCGGGTTCAGATATTATGGGCTACACCTTC. Its protein is CASSPGSDIMGYTF.